This T cell receptor beta chain was profiled in a study of PD-1 blockade in classical Hodgkin lymphoma. Study-wide findings and caveats: Diversity similar to that of newly diagnosed patients was seen at baseline in complete responders.

Using immunoSEQ multiplex PCR, the repertoire was profiled, and TCRdb retains in-frame clones only, with some absent. The repertoire holds roughly 30,000 clones, with approximately 80% as singletons. V gave up 8 bases and J gave up 1 base, with 12 bases separating them. Germline V lookup: CDR1 SNHLY, CDR2 FYNNEI. The length of the CDR3 is 13 residues. Sample time point: cycle 4 day 1 (C4D1), after more than five weeks of nivolumab. Each patient's relapse followed autologous stem cell transplantation, and brentuximab vedotin exposure varied. Negative selection with magnetic separation was used to purify CD4+ T cells from thawed PBMCs. Notes on this clone: Its antigen remains unidentified.

The material sequenced was CD4+ T cells from blood, taken before the fourth cycle of nivolumab. The V and J genes are TRBV2 and TRBJ2-7; D may correspond to TRBD1 or TRBD2 (5 bases each). This TCR was recovered from a human donor with classical Hodgkin lymphoma. The CDR3 nucleotides are TGTGCCAGCGGGACGGAGGTTTCCTACGAGCAGTACTTC. It is translated as CASGTEVSYEQYF.